This T cell receptor beta chain stems from a study of shared clonotypes between healthy human individuals (TCRdb year 2020). Notes on the research overall: The cohort comprised two women and three men aged 18 to 49 years. Between about 0.9 and 8.9 billion PBMCs per donor were obtained by leukapheresis. To estimate repertoire size and how much clonotypes are shared between individuals, the study performed deep sequencing of blood TCR repertoires from about 5 healthy adults. For each donor, CD4 naive and CD4 memory were each given three plates, CD8 naive was given two plates, and CD8 memory was given one plate. To increase sequencing depth and limit assay-specific biases, different laboratories used diverse techniques to prepare libraries and sequence TCR repertoires.

The CDR3 numbers 18 residues from cysteine through phenylalanine. Here the CDR3 DNA is all that survives: 54 bases in frame from base 1. The germline V gene gives CDR1 as SGHRS and CDR2 as YFSETQ. Deletion took 2 bases off V and 0 bases off J, with a span of 18 bases between the germline ends. CD8 naive samples were CD45RO-negative cells positively selected for CCR7, giving a CD45RA+CCR7+ population that excluded TemRA cells. Healthy HIV-negative adults with no recently reported acute infections or vaccinations were included as donors. Only Caucasian adults living in Nashville, Tennessee, USA were represented among the donors. Blood was collected by leukapheresis, and PBMCs were isolated by Ficoll-Histopaque density gradient centrifugation and then cryopreserved in liquid nitrogen vapor phase. Analytical flow cytometry was used to check the purity and quantity of each magnetically sorted T cell population. Each sorted fraction had its genomic DNA isolated and then quantified by UV absorbance on a Nanodrop 2000c.

Using the deep immunoSEQ assay, multiplex PCR amplified TCR CDR3 regions from genomic DNA. Genomic DNA extracted from each cell subset was distributed evenly over all wells of several immunoSEQ 96-well plates, and each plate served as one replicate. For sorted subsets, each replicate PCR was loaded with 200 ng genomic DNA, equivalent to about 30,000 T cell genomes. The purified libraries were quantified using a Qubit 3.0 fluorometer, sized with a Bioanalyzer 2100, and then quantified again using the KAPA Library Quantification kit. A separate single-read 150-cycle Illumina NextSeq 550 flow cell was used to sequence each immunoSEQ 96-well plate. Concerning the study's data processing: Because the immunoSEQ output included only junctional sequences and no quality scores, the filtering could not be the same as the filtering used for full-length reads. To assign V/J genes and CDR3, sequences were annotated against IMGT germline references using PyIR, a Python wrapper for IgBLAST v1.9. Reads with weak V/J assignments (E-value above 1e-6), missing CDR3, stop codons, out-of-frame junctions, or ambiguous translated residues were removed. A V3J clonotype was defined by an identical inferred V gene, J gene, and CDR3 amino acid sequence. To compute the percentage overlap between repertoires, the number of shared unique clonotypes was divided by the size of the smaller repertoire. RTK rarefaction, the Chao1 estimator, and Recon v2.1 estimates of unobserved clonotypes were used to assess repertoire richness. OLGA was used to compute generation probabilities for all TCRbeta clonotypes that the gDNA method yielded from a handful of donors. TCRdb provides this immuneACCESS table in a form limited to in-frame rearrangements. Some clones are lacking; in checked studies, under half of them reflect an unresolved V gene, and why the rest are absent is not known. The V and J calls and the clone size are those of that table, but D and trimming were determined from the DNA. The sample data list 550,000 to 750,000 clones, and 95% to 96% of these were observed just once. The ten largest clonotypes hold less than 0.13% of the sample.

Of note for this clone: The antigen this receptor binds is unknown. Per-base quality was not reported, and no clone a single base away is much larger than it.

The full study reports these points: Rarefaction of sorted-subset datasets indicated incomplete sequencing despite the large sequencing depth. Because the study included a small number of donors, the genetic and exposure-history diversity represented was limited. Naive subsets generally had larger estimated clonotype richness than memory subsets. Sampling was restricted to blood, and TCR repertoires in tissue are likely to differ from TCR repertoires in blood. Compared with non-shared clonotypes, clonotypes shared by all four sorted-subset donors had higher generation probabilities. When four donors were compared, the shared fraction of clonotypes was about 5% for naive CD4, roughly 3.4% for naive CD8, roughly 2.5% for memory CD4, and about 0.36% for memory CD8. Based on pairwise subsampling, the degree of clonotype sharing among donors was expected to be affected by sequencing depth.

This sequence uses TRBV5-1 and TRBJ1-5; the D segment could be TRBD1, given 5 matching bases. The receptor comes from a woman in her twenties or thirties in good health. Specimen: naive CD8+ T cells sorted from blood. The cell subset or site label, as the study defines it: CD45RA+CCR7+. The CDR3 region reads CASSLTSGTLYSNQPQHF. The DNA reads as follows: TGCGCCAGCAGCTTAACGTCAGGGACCCTTTATAGCAATCAGCCCCAGCATTTT.